The next 8 T cell receptor beta chains were all read from a single sample in a study of CD8 T cells in Susac syndrome. RNA in amounts of about 0.5 to 1 ug was reverse transcribed with random hexamers. MiXCR, run by TCRdb on the immunoSEQ multiplex PCR reads, gives a single entry per CDR3 protein. The repertoire holds under 200,000 distinct CDR3 sequences, with approximately 96% as singletons. The material sequenced was CD8+ T cells from PBMCs. These receptors were collected from a human donor with multiple sclerosis.

The V gene is TRBV27, the J gene TRBJ2-7, with 8 bases matching TRBD2. The CDR3 has 13 amino acids. In germline, CDR1 is MNHEY, CDR2 SMNVEV (reference sequence). The junction had 7 bases not matched to a gene; V was cut back by 7 bases and J by 5 bases. The chain's CDR3 is CASNLAGMNEQYF. The CDR3, as DNA: TGTGCCAGCAACTTAGCGGGAATGAACGAGCAGTACTTC.

V usage is TRBV25-1 and J usage is TRBJ2-5; TRBD2 matches 8 bases. This CDR3 is 15 amino acids long. V gave up 4 bases and J gave up 2 bases; unmatched junction bases: 6. CDR1 MGHDK and CDR2 SYGVNS come from the germline V gene. This CDR3 is CASSGLGLVQETQYF. The DNA of the CDR3 is TGTGCCAGCAGTGGACTGGGACTAGTTCAAGAGACCCAGTACTTC.

The chain recombines TRBV7-9 with TRBJ2-1, with 11 bases that match TRBD2. CDR1 SEHNR and CDR2 FQNEAQ come from the germline V gene (reference sequence). V lost 5 bases and J lost 5; bases outside the gene matches: 2. The CDR3 is made up of 14 amino acids. The CDR3 spells CASSGTSGDNEQFF. CDR3 in DNA: TGTGCCAGCAGCGGGACTAGCGGAGACAATGAGCAGTTCTTC.

This chain joins TRBV11-2 and TRBJ2-5, with D tentatively TRBD2 (6 bases). The V end was cut by 5 bases, the J end by 7 bases, with 8 bases between. CDR1 and CDR2 from the germline V gene are SGHAT and FQNNGV. The CDR3 is made up of 11 amino acids. In DNA form, the CDR3 reads TGTGCCAGCAGCCTGCGGGGGACCCAGTACTTC. This encodes CASSLRGTQYF.

The chain joins TRBV20-1 to TRBJ2-3; D may correspond to TRBD1 or TRBD2 (6 bases each). Germline-derived CDR1 and CDR2 are DFQATT and SNEGSKA (reference sequence). Trimming cost V 0 bases and J 2 bases, with 18 bases left between them. This CDR3 is 17 amino acids long. CDR3 sequence: CSARDTFGGHLTDTQYF. DNA of the CDR3: TGCAGTGCTAGAGACACGTTCGGGGGACACCTCACAGATACGCAGTATTTT.

The chain employs TRBV25-1 and TRBJ2-5; 8 positions agree with TRBD2. The CDR3 runs 16 residues. V trimming: 1 base; J trimming: 5 bases; junction bases outside the gene matches: 9. Germline loops: CDR1 MGHDK, CDR2 SYGVNS. CDR3 sequence: CASSEFGAGVRETQYF. The CDR3 nucleotides are TGTGCCAGCAGTGAATTCGGAGCGGGAGTACGGGAGACCCAGTACTTC.

This chain connects TRBV6-5 to TRBJ2-3; 9 nucleotides agree with TRBD2. This CDR3 comprises 15 residues. Germline CDR1 is MNHEY and CDR2 is SVGAGI. Losses at the gene ends were 2 bases for V and 4 bases for J; bases not matched to a gene: 4. The CDR3 region is CASSYAGGLPDTQYF. CDR3 DNA sequence: TGTGCCAGCAGTTACGCGGGGGGGCTACCAGATACGCAGTATTTT.

This clonotype was picked up one time. This chain connects TRBV2 to TRBJ2-1; TRBD2 matches 14 bases. After removal of 5 bases from V and 6 bases from J, the junction contained 9 bases not matched to a gene. Germline V gene data show CDR1 as SNHLY and CDR2 as FYNNEI. This CDR3 has 17 amino acids. The CDR3 sequence is CASSRTSGRNSFNEQFF. CDR3 bases: TGTGCCAGCAGTCGGACTAGCGGGAGGAATTCTTTCAATGAGCAGTTCTTC. Combining the CDR3 with reference TRBV2 and TRBJ2-1 gives the whole variable domain EPEVTQTPSHQVTQMGQEVILRCVPISNHLYFYWYRQILGQKVEFLVSFYNNEISEKSEIFDDQFSVERPDGSNFTLKIRSTKLEDSAMYFCASSRTSGRNSFNEQFFGPGTRLTVL.